The TCR beta chain under discussion was sequenced for a study of T cell repertoires in cytomegalovirus infection. CDR3 length: 12 amino acids. Germline V gene data show CDR1 as MNHEY and CDR2 as SVGAGI. The germline V and J ends were trimmed by 6 bases and 6 bases, with 11 bases remaining between them. MiXCR, applied by TCRdb to the reads, yields one record per CDR3 protein. The sample has 150,000 to 200,000 distinct CDR3 sequences; 15% to 20% are singletons. Sequenced sample: CD8+ T cells from PBMCs. The TCR was taken from a human donor in good health (CMV status not recorded). Some clones in this sample may be carry-over from other donors' samples. This chain joins TRBV6-5 and TRBJ1-1; D remains ambiguous. The CDR3 reads CASRPPSAEAFF. The CDR3 DNA reads TGTGCCAGCAGGCCCCCCAGCGCTGAAGCTTTCTTT.